The clone carrying this T cell receptor (beta chain) appeared a few times. Its antigen remains unknown. Expressed TCRB transcripts got sequenced, as all isolated RNA was reverse transcribed. Sequencing used immunoSEQ multiplex PCR; TCRdb keeps in-frame clones, though not all of them. Found here are over 700,000 clones, about 17% of them singletons; the top ten hold 0.02% to 0.03%. The entry originates in a study of beta chain features in type 1 diabetes. Study-level background: Sorted cell examination encompassed approximately 110 million cells across all samples.

This CDR3 is 13 amino acids long. The germline V gene has CDR1 SQVTM and CDR2 ANQGSEA. Overall study findings and caveats: Since sequencing was performed on cDNA, cells with high TCR expression could be over-represented. VDJ junctions from type 1 diabetes patients carried fewer insertions and larger deletions. Within each of all four CD4+ subsets, Type 1 diabetes patients had TCRB CDR3s that were moderately but significantly shorter.

The receptor was derived from a woman aged 18-29 years in good health. Material for sequencing was naive CD4+ T cells from blood. The chain employs TRBV29-1 and TRBJ1-1; D is possibly TRBD1 (6 bases). This CDR3 is CSGQKQGRTEAFF. The CDR3, as DNA: TGCAGTGGACAAAAACAGGGTCGGACTGAAGCTTTCTTT.